This T cell receptor beta chain is drawn from a study of control samples from healthy donors and cancer patients. The CDR3 length is 12 residues. CDR1 and CDR2 from the germline V gene are DFQATT and SNEGSKA (reference sequence). The V gene lost 3 bases and the J gene lost 8 bases, with 13 bases spanning the gap. Some clones are missing from TCRdb's copy, which holds only in-frame ones; the method was immunoSEQ multiplex PCR. The sample shows approximately 90,000 clones, about 88% of them seen only once. Sequencing was performed on blood. The origin of this receptor is a woman aged 70-85 years in good health. The J gene is TRBJ1-1, the V gene TRBV20-1; perhaps TRBD1 as D (5 bases). CDR3 in amino acids: CSASFRGKEAFF. Here the CDR3 DNA reads TGCAGTGCTAGTTTTCGGGGGAAGGAAGCTTTCTTT.